This entry lists 6 T cell receptor beta chains sequenced from one sample in a study of blood T cell repertoires in COVID-19. Sequencing was performed with immunoSEQ multiplex PCR; in TCRdb, only in-frame clones are kept and a portion is missing. The sample has more than 150,000 clones, 78% seen once. The sequenced sample was peripheral blood. The receptors here all came from a woman of 80 years or more with active or convalescent COVID-19.

The chain combines TRBV6-2 or TRBV6-3 with TRBJ1-6, with TRBD1 as a possible D gene (5 bases). The CDR3 contains 14 residues. V gave up 4 bases and J gave up 7 bases, with 11 bases separating them. From germline, CDR1 is MNHEY and CDR2 SVGEGT. For the CDR3, the DNA is TGTGCCAGCAGTTCGGGGGAAAGGAATTCACCCCTCCACTTT. Translated: CASSSGERNSPLHF.

The chain recombines TRBV13 with TRBJ1-1; tentative D call: TRBD1 (6 bases). V was cut by 8 bases and J by 0 bases, with 13 bases left in between. Per the germline V gene, CDR1 is PRHDT and CDR2 is FYEKMQ (reference sequence). There are 14 residues in the CDR3. CDR3 sequence: CASSRGPLNTEAFF. The CDR3 DNA reads as TGTGCCAGCTCCAGGGGACCTTTGAACACTGAAGCTTTCTTT.

This rearrangement joins TRBV6-5 to TRBJ1-4; TRBD1 matches at 10 bases. Germline trimming cut 2 bases from V and 7 bases from J; bases unmatched to any gene: 4. The CDR3 is made up of 15 amino acids. The germline gives CDR1 MNHEY, CDR2 SVGAGI. The CDR3 coding sequence is TGTGCCAGCAGTTACGTTGACAGGGGGCGTGAAAAACTGTTTTTT. Protein: CASSYVDRGREKLFF.

This rearrangement joins TRBV4-3 to TRBJ1-1; 8 bases agree with TRBD1. The J segment lost 8 bases and the V segment lost 3 bases, leaving 5 bases of the junction unmatched. The CDR3 sequence is 13 residues long. Germline V gene lookup returns CDR1 LGHNA and CDR2 YSLEER. As DNA, the CDR3 is TGCGCCAGCAGCCACAACAGGGGGTCCGAAGCTTTCTTT. Translation gives CASSHNRGSEAFF.

This chain's CDR3 is CASSYERGVYF. Here the CDR3 DNA reads TGTGCCAGCAGTTACGAGCGCGGGGTGTACTTC. The chain employs TRBV6-5 and TRBJ2-5, with D perhaps TRBD2 (6 bases). This CDR3 has 11 residues. The germline V gene encodes CDR1 MNHEY and CDR2 SVGAGI. V gave up 2 bases and J gave up 13 bases, with 11 bases separating them.

This clone came up once. The rearrangement uses TRBV27 and TRBJ2-3; D might be TRBD2 (7 bases). Germline V gives CDR1 MNHEY, CDR2 SMNVEV (reference sequence). The CDR3 runs 13 residues. The V end lost 7 bases, the J end lost 6 bases, and 14 bases lay between the germline ends. CDR3 protein: CASKPGGPDTQYF. Written as DNA, the CDR3 is TGTGCCAGCAAGCCGGGGGGCCCGGATACGCAGTATTTT.